A selection of T cell receptor beta chains follows, all from one sample in a study of regulatory T cells in long-lasting Graves disease. Each CDR3 protein gets one entry after TCRdb re-called the multiplex PCR reads with MiXCR. The sample lists fewer than 450,000 distinct CDR3 sequences, 23% occurring once. Material: peripheral blood mononuclear cells (PBMCs), obtained when the disease was refractory, from a patient treated with antithyroid drugs. The receptors shown here come from a female donor with Graves disease. Both conserved end residues are part of each CDR3. D genes are given only for firm matches. Clone size is not always given. Where it is, it says once, few, many or a class for expanded clones.

>TRBJ2-5|TRBV27|.|TRBD2
CASSLRRLAGGGETQYF
TGTGCCAGCAGTTTGCGGCGGCTAGCGGGAGGGGGAGAGACCCAGTACTTC
>TRBJ2-7|TRBV2|many|TRBD2
CASHREKAGANEQYF
TGTGCCAGCCACAGGGAAAAAGCGGGAGCGAACGAGCAGTACTTC
>TRBJ2-7|TRBV25-1|.|.
CASSEERGQYPYEQYF
TGTGCCAGCAGTGAAGAACGCGGGCAGTACCCCTACGAGCAGTACTTC
>TRBJ1-2|TRBV9|.|.
CASSVGLGNTYGYTF
TGTGCCAGCAGCGTAGGACTCGGAAACACCTATGGCTACACCTTC
>TRBJ1-1|TRBV10-3|many|.
CAISVKKNTEAFF
TGTGCCATCAGTGTTAAGAAGAACACTGAAGCTTTCTTT
>TRBJ2-5|TRBV25-1|.|.
CAIADGAGETQYF
TGTGCCATTGCGGACGGGGCAGGAGAGACCCAGTACTTC
>TRBJ1-3|TRBV28|many|TRBD1
CASSSTGISGNTIYF
TGTGCCAGCAGTTCGACAGGGATCTCTGGAAACACCATATATTTT
>TRBJ2-3|TRBV2|.|.
CASKGGDTQYF
TGTGCCAGCAAGGGGGGAGATACGCAGTATTTT
>TRBJ2-2|TRBV9|.|TRBD2
CASSARLAGGTGELFF
TGTGCCAGCAGCGCCCGACTAGCGGGCGGGACCGGGGAGCTGTTTTTT
>TRBJ2-1|TRBV5-1|.|.
CASSLGGQRNEQFF
TGCGCCAGCAGCTTGGGAGGGCAGCGCAATGAGCAGTTCTTC
>TRBJ1-5|TRBV19|.|.
CASSGTRKRDEPQHF
TGTGCCAGTAGTGGAACAAGGAAGAGGGATGAGCCCCAGCATTTT
>TRBJ2-7|TRBV7-6|few|.
CASSLGSPSAQGEQYF
TGTGCCAGCAGCTTAGGGTCGCCTTCAGCCCAGGGGGAGCAGTACTTC
>TRBJ1-3|TRBV9|.|.
CASSVSTAGNTIYF
TGTGCCAGCAGCGTATCGACGGCTGGAAACACCATATATTTT
>TRBJ2-7|TRBV29-1|many|.
CSGRDPYEQYF
TGCAGCGGGCGGGATCCCTACGAGCAGTACTTC
>TRBJ2-6|TRBV5-1|many|TRBD2
CASSLVGLAGAGANVLTF
TGCGCCAGCAGCTTGGTTGGGCTAGCGGGAGCAGGGGCCAACGTCCTGACTTTC
>TRBJ2-5|TRBV27|few|.
CASSPLVPPKTQYF
TGTGCCAGCAGTCCTCTGGTGCCTCCGAAGACCCAGTACTTC
>TRBJ1-1|TRBV5-1|.|TRBD1
CASSPRDRGRLSEAFF
TGCGCCAGCAGCCCCAGAGACAGGGGGCGCTTATCTGAAGCTTTCTTT
>TRBJ1-1|TRBV20-1|.|.
CSAPTWGDTEAFF
TGCAGTGCTCCAACGTGGGGGGACACTGAAGCTTTCTTT
>TRBJ2-3|TRBV3-1|few|TRBD2
CASSHSGRASTDTQYF
TGTGCCAGCAGTCATAGCGGGAGGGCGAGCACAGATACGCAGTATTTT
>TRBJ1-5|TRBV12-3/TRBV12-4|.|TRBD1
CASSLWGQGAVGPQHF
TGTGCCAGCAGTTTATGGGGCCAGGGGGCTGTCGGGCCCCAGCATTTT
>TRBJ2-7|TRBV12-3/TRBV12-4|.|.
CASSPGQQVYEQYF
TGTGCCAGCAGTCCCGGACAGCAAGTCTACGAGCAGTACTTC
>TRBJ2-7|TRBV7-2|few|.
CASSPPPGMGLYEQYF
TGTGCCAGCAGCCCCCCCCCAGGGATGGGTCTCTACGAGCAGTACTTC
>TRBJ2-6|TRBV19|.|.
CASKGSAGLSGANVLTF
TGTGCCAGTAAAGGGTCCGCGGGGCTCTCTGGGGCCAACGTCCTGACTTTC
>TRBJ2-5|TRBV24-1|.|TRBD1
CATSVGLISGQGETQYF
TGTGCCACCAGCGTTGGATTAATCTCAGGACAGGGAGAGACCCAGTACTTC
>TRBJ1-5|TRBV3-2|.|.
CASSQGGQSVGQPQHF
TGTGCCAGCAGCCAAGGCGGACAGTCTGTGGGTCAGCCCCAGCATTTT
>TRBJ2-7|TRBV19|few|TRBD2
CASSRLAGLNEQYF
TGTGCCAGTAGTCGACTAGCGGGATTGAACGAGCAGTACTTC
>TRBJ1-1|TRBV30|few|.
CASNTGFGYGDTEAFF
TGTGCCTCAAATACAGGGTTTGGCTATGGGGACACTGAAGCTTTCTTT
>TRBJ2-7|TRBV20-1|few|TRBD2
CSARGGLAGGSYEQYF
TGCAGTGCTAGAGGAGGACTAGCGGGAGGGTCCTACGAGCAGTACTTC
>TRBJ2-7|TRBV18|.|.
CASSRRAGAYEQYF
TGTGCCAGCTCACGCCGGGCCGGTGCCTACGAGCAGTACTTC
>TRBJ2-6|TRBV20-1|once|.
CSASFQGSPSGANVLTF
TGCAGTGCTAGCTTCCAGGGGTCCCCCTCTGGGGCCAACGTCCTGACTTTC
>TRBJ2-4|TRBV3-1|few|.
CASSQDRRGQLAKNIQYF
TGTGCCAGCAGCCAAGATAGACGCGGACAACTAGCCAAAAACATTCAGTACTTC
>TRBJ1-4|TRBV20-1|many|.
CSARDFREREKLFF
TGCAGTGCTAGAGATTTTCGGGAAAGGGAAAAACTGTTTTTT
>TRBJ2-5|TRBV18|many|.
CASSPRGTVGETQYF
TGTGCCAGCTCACCACGAGGGACCGTCGGGGAGACCCAGTACTTC
>TRBJ1-2|TRBV6-5|many|.
CASSYTANYGYTF
TGTGCCAGCAGTTATACAGCCAACTATGGCTACACCTTC
>TRBJ1-2|TRBV27|many|.
CASSFAGVDYGYTF
TGTGCCAGCAGTTTCGCAGGGGTGGACTATGGCTACACCTTC
>TRBJ1-6|TRBV3-1|.|.
CASSQAGTRDSPLHF
TGTGCCAGCAGCCAGGCCGGGACGCGGGATTCACCCCTCCACTTT
>TRBJ2-6|TRBV9|.|.
CASSVDTTGANVLTF
TGTGCCAGCAGCGTAGACACGACTGGGGCCAACGTCCTGACTTTC
>TRBJ2-5|TRBV7-6|.|.
CASSLVAQETQYF
TGTGCCAGCAGCTTAGTGGCGCAAGAGACCCAGTACTTC
>TRBJ1-6|TRBV28|many|.
CASSYRVMESPLHF
TGTGCCAGCAGTTACAGGGTTATGGAGTCACCCCTCCACTTT
>TRBJ1-1|TRBV29-1|.|.
CSGGIGGAEAFF
TGCAGCGGAGGGATCGGGGGGGCTGAAGCTTTCTTT
>TRBJ1-1|TRBV2|.|TRBD1
CATYGGRQGAGTEAFF
TGTGCCACTTACGGGGGGAGACAGGGGGCCGGCACTGAAGCTTTCTTT
>TRBJ1-1|TRBV6-1|.|.
CASRRPGRNTEAFF
TGTGCCAGCAGAAGACCCGGTCGGAACACTGAAGCTTTCTTT
>TRBJ1-6|TRBV28|many|TRBD1
CASSSLTGSITRSPLHF
TGTGCCAGCAGTTCCCTGACAGGGTCTATAACGCGTTCACCCCTCCACTTT
>TRBJ1-5|TRBV30|few|TRBD1
CAWSRSAGGNNQPQHF
TGTGCCTGGAGTCGTTCGGCAGGGGGTAACAATCAGCCCCAGCATTTT
>TRBJ1-2|TRBV30|many|.
CAWSDGIGYGYTF
TGTGCCTGGAGCGACGGAATAGGCTATGGCTACACCTTC
>TRBJ1-2|TRBV29-1|.|.
CSVDGFYGYTF
TGCAGCGTTGATGGATTCTATGGCTACACCTTC
>TRBJ2-5|TRBV20-1|.|.
CSARDPRASGNLKTQYF
TGCAGTGCTAGAGATCCCCGTGCGAGTGGCAATTTGAAGACCCAGTACTTC
>TRBJ2-2|TRBV29-1|.|TRBD2
CSVEPQAGANTGELFF
TGCAGCGTTGAGCCCCAAGCGGGAGCGAACACCGGGGAGCTGTTTTTT
>TRBJ1-1|TRBV4-1|.|TRBD1
CASSQIGTGRTEAFF
TGCGCCAGCAGCCAGATAGGGACAGGGAGGACTGAAGCTTTCTTT
>TRBJ2-5|TRBV3-1|many|.
CASSQSVIETQYF
TGTGCCAGCAGCCAATCTGTAATAGAGACCCAGTACTTC
>TRBJ2-2|TRBV9|.|TRBD2
CASSAPRASGRDRGELFF
TGTGCCAGCAGCGCCCCCCGGGCTAGCGGGAGAGACCGCGGGGAGCTGTTTTTT
>TRBJ2-7|TRBV5-1|.|.
CASSLDGTPGCEQYF
TGCGCCAGCAGCTTGGACGGGACACCTGGTTGCGAGCAGTACTTC
>TRBJ2-3|TRBV29-1|.|.
CSVEKLVGDTQYF
TGCAGCGTTGAAAAGCTCGTCGGGGATACGCAGTATTTT
>TRBJ2-7|TRBV7-9|many|.
CASSRFPYEQYF
TGTGCCAGCAGCCGCTTCCCCTACGAGCAGTACTTC
>TRBJ2-6|TRBV7-2|few|TRBD2
CASSQSGRSSGANVLTF
TGTGCCAGCAGCCAAAGCGGGAGGAGCTCTGGGGCCAACGTCCTGACTTTC
>TRBJ2-7|TRBV20-1|many|TRBD2
CSARDIAGGTIYEQYF
TGCAGTGCTAGAGATATAGCGGGCGGTACGATCTACGAGCAGTACTTC
>TRBJ2-5|TRBV27|.|.
CASSFRGDHPQETQYF
TGTGCCAGCAGTTTTCGCGGGGACCACCCCCAAGAGACCCAGTACTTC
>TRBJ1-2|TRBV24-1|many|.
CATSGKGSDDYGYTF
TGTGCCACCAGTGGGAAGGGGTCTGATGACTATGGCTACACCTTC
>TRBJ2-1|TRBV3-1|.|TRBD2
CASSPRGSGSKNEQFF
TGTGCCAGCAGCCCCAGAGGAAGCGGGAGTAAGAATGAGCAGTTCTTC